The entry below gives a single T cell receptor beta chain sequence along with its context. The CDR3 runs 15 residues. V was clipped by 2 bases and J by 2 bases, with 12 bases between them. Per germline, CDR1 SGHTA and CDR2 FQGTGA. These data originate in a study of cytotoxic CD8 clonotypes in ibrutinib-treated CLL. As for the study in general: Response sampling occurred after a median 12 months of treatment (range 6 to 36).

The assay was immunoSEQ multiplex PCR, and TCRdb's table has in-frame clones only and misses some. The table shows nearly 300,000 clones, with about 72% occurring only once. The sequenced sample was PBMCs, obtained at disease progression, from a patient treated with ibrutinib. The chain carries TRBV7-3 and TRBJ1-1; no clear D. The receptor's source is a human donor with chronic lymphocytic leukemia. This chain's CDR3 is CASSLWPGGNTEAFF. The CDR3 nucleotides read TGTGCCAGCAGCTTATGGCCGGGTGGAAACACTGAAGCTTTCTTT.